The 32 T cell receptor beta chains below come from one sample, sequenced in a study of T cell repertoires in cytomegalovirus infection. The antigens for these receptors are not known. MiXCR was run by TCRdb on the reads, yielding one entry per CDR3 protein. The profile shows around 430,000 distinct CDR3 sequences, under 55% of them singletons. Sequenced here: cultured PBMCs, sampled from culture after CMV antigen stimulation. The receptors here all came from a human donor in good health (CMV status not recorded). Some clones in this sample may be carry-over from other donors' samples.

This clonotype has a handful of counts. The V gene is TRBV12-3 or TRBV12-4, the J gene TRBJ2-7; D is unclear. This CDR3 contains 12 residues. Trimming removed 3 bases at V and 5 bases at J, with 8 bases between. In DNA form, the CDR3 reads TGTGCCAGCAGTTTCGTCTGGGACGAGCAGTACTTC. Amino acid sequence: CASSFVWDEQYF.

This clonotype was picked up a small number of times. V and J are TRBV7-2 and TRBJ2-3; 8 bases map to TRBD2. CDR1 is SGHTA and CDR2 is FQGNSA in the germline V gene. The CDR3 consists of 14 residues. After removal of 5 bases from V and 5 bases from J, the junction contained 6 bases not matched to a gene. Written as DNA, the CDR3 is TGTGCCAGCAGCACGAGCGGGGGCGGAGATACGCAGTATTTT. Translation: CASSTSGGGDTQYF.

The genes are TRBV11-2 and TRBJ2-2; D gene uncertain. The germline V gene encodes CDR1 SGHAT and CDR2 FQNNGV. The CDR3 runs 13 residues. With 4 bases removed from V and 8 bases from J, the gap between germline ends came to 11 bases. CDR3 bases: TGTGCCAGCAGCTGGGAACGAGGAGGGGAGCTGTTTTTT. This encodes CASSWERGGELFF.

The chain links TRBV19 to TRBJ2-7; TRBD1 aligns across 7 bases. The CDR3 spans 17 residues. The trim removed 6 bases at V and 6 bases at J, leaving 20 bases unmatched. Germline CDR1 and CDR2: LNHDA and SQIVND (reference sequence). Here the CDR3 DNA reads TGTGCCAGTAGCACCCGGACAGGTCGCCCCCTCGCATCCGAGCAGTACTTC. It specifies CASSTRTGRPLASEQYF.

This chain joins TRBV7-2 and TRBJ2-7; D is ambiguous. Trimming left V 4 bases short and J 1 base short, with 11 bases between. This CDR3 contains 14 residues. Germline V gene sequence: CDR1 SGHTA, CDR2 FQGNSA. This CDR3 reads CASSYDAASYEQYF. In nucleotides, the CDR3 is TGTGCCAGCAGCTATGACGCGGCTTCCTACGAGCAGTACTTC.

CDR3 sequence: CASSFGKRYEQYF. CDR3 in DNA: TGTGCCAGCTCCTTTGGGAAACGCTACGAGCAGTACTTC. The rearrangement links TRBV7-9 to TRBJ2-7, with unresolved D. Per germline, CDR1 SEHNR and CDR2 FQNEAQ (reference sequence). The V end was cut by 8 bases, the J end by 3 bases, with 14 bases between. The CDR3 consists of 13 residues.

The chain uses TRBV6-6 and TRBJ2-2; D is unclear. V lost 8 bases and J 4 bases, leaving 20 bases between the germline ends. The CDR3 runs 16 residues. Germline lookup yields CDR1 MNHNY and CDR2 SVGAGI (reference sequence). CDR3 sequence (DNA): TGTGCCAGCGCTCGTCGCTGGGCCGATGGCACCGGGGAGCTGTTTTTT. Protein sequence: CASARRWADGTGELFF.

The CDR3 sequence: CASSPYPHGVLGDEQFF. The DNA for the CDR3 is TGTGCCAGCAGCCCTTATCCTCATGGCGTACTCGGGGATGAGCAGTTCTTC. J is TRBJ2-1 and V is TRBV7-6; D might be TRBD2 (5 bases). V lost 5 bases to trimming and J lost 8 bases, with 25 bases between them. The germline V gene encodes CDR1 SGHVS and CDR2 FNYEAQ. CDR3 size: 17 residues.

CDR3 sequence (DNA): TGCGCCAGCAGCCAAGATAGAGAAGGGGGACGCATTGATCGGTCGGCTTTCTTT. The encoded protein is CASSQDREGGRIDRSAFF. The chain recombines TRBV4-1 with TRBJ1-1; maybe TRBD1 (6 bases). This CDR3 has 18 residues. In germline, CDR1 is MGHRA, CDR2 YSYEKL. V shed 0 bases and J shed 11 bases, with 28 bases lying between them.

The rearrangement links TRBV10-3 to TRBJ1-2; maybe TRBD1 (5 bases). CDR3 size: 17 residues. Trimming left V 7 bases short and J 2 bases short, with 23 bases between. Germline CDR1 is ENHRY and CDR2 is SYGVKD. The CDR3 DNA reads TGTGCCATCAACCCGACGAGGGGTTGGGGGGGGAACTATGGCTACACCTTC. This gives the protein CAINPTRGWGGNYGYTF.

The sample holds a few counts of this clonotype. V and J are TRBV6-6 and TRBJ2-1; 11 nucleotides agree with TRBD2. V shed 8 bases and J 5 bases; nucleotides not matched to a gene: 8. Germline CDR1 and CDR2: MNHNY and SVGAGI (reference sequence). The CDR3 sequence is 15 residues long. CDR3 loop: CASSLLAGADNEQFF. Here the CDR3 DNA reads TGTGCCAGCTCCCTACTAGCGGGGGCTGACAATGAGCAGTTCTTC.

The chain employs TRBV12-3 or TRBV12-4 and TRBJ2-3, with TRBD2 matching over 11 bases. This CDR3 contains 15 residues. The V segment lost 3 bases and the J segment 1 base; nucleotides outside the gene matches: 0. CDR3 DNA sequence: TGTGCCAGCAGTTTTAGCGGGGGGGGCACAGATACGCAGTATTTT. It translates to CASSFSGGGTDTQYF.

This chain uses TRBV6-2 or TRBV6-3 with TRBJ1-1; a possible D gene is TRBD1 (6 bases). The germline V gene has CDR1 MNHEY and CDR2 SVGEGT. Trimming took off 5 bases at V and 2 bases at J, with 12 bases between the two ends. This CDR3 is built from 14 residues. CDR3 nucleotide sequence: TGTGCCAGCAGTAACAGGGCTTTCAACACTGAAGCTTTCTTT. This encodes CASSNRAFNTEAFF.

The CDR3 region is CASSLSRSSYNEQFF. In DNA, the CDR3 is TGTGCCAGCAGCCTTAGTAGGTCCTCCTACAATGAGCAGTTCTTC. The rearrangement links TRBV2 to TRBJ2-1; D is unclear. V was shortened by 6 bases and J by 0 bases, with 12 bases between the two germline ends. The CDR3 is 15 amino acids. The germline gives CDR1 SNHLY, CDR2 FYNNEI.

The chain is built from TRBV12-3 or TRBV12-4 and TRBJ2-3; D perhaps matches TRBD2 (5 bases). The CDR3 has 15 amino acids. Trimming shortened V by 5 bases and J by 5 bases, and 17 bases separated the two germline ends. The CDR3, as DNA: TGTGCCAGCAGTGAGCGGACCATACTACTAGATACGCAGTATTTT. Amino acids: CASSERTILLDTQYF.

The V and J genes are TRBV6-6 and TRBJ2-1, with D perhaps assigned TRBD1 or TRBD2 (5 bases each). Trimming removed 6 bases at V and 1 base at J, with 19 bases between. The CDR3 runs to 17 residues. Germline lookup yields CDR1 MNHNY and CDR2 SVGAGI (reference sequence). CDR3 sequence: CASSGARIWSSYNEQFF. CDR3 bases: TGTGCCAGCAGCGGGGCCAGGATTTGGTCGTCCTACAATGAGCAGTTCTTC.

The CDR3 sequence: CASSSLVEGQETQYF. For the CDR3, the DNA is TGTGCCAGCAGCTCGCTAGTGGAAGGGCAAGAGACCCAGTACTTC. The chain has TRBV5-6 and TRBJ2-5; D is unresolved. The germline V and J ends were trimmed by 3 bases and 2 bases, with 14 bases remaining between them. The length of the CDR3 is 15 residues. Germline CDR1 and CDR2: SGHDT and YYEEEE.

In this sample, this clonotype turned up a few times. The CDR3 DNA reads TGTGCCAGCCAAAGGACTAGCGGGAGGGTAAGCGATGAGCAGTTCTTC. Encoded protein: CASQRTSGRVSDEQFF. The chain employs TRBV6-1 and TRBJ2-1, with 15 positions matching TRBD2. This CDR3 spans 16 amino acids. Germline V gene sequence: CDR1 MNHNS, CDR2 SASEGT. J was trimmed by 8 bases and V by 8 bases; bases with no gene match: 10.

This clonotype was seen a single time. DNA of the CDR3: TGTGCCAGCAGTTCCGTGGGCGGGGCTGAGCAGTTCTTC. Translating it yields CASSSVGGAEQFF. The rearrangement links TRBV6-2 or TRBV6-3 to TRBJ2-1, with D possibly TRBD2 on 6 matching bases. CDR3 length: 13 residues. Trimming shortened V by 4 bases and J by 9 bases, and 13 bases separated the two germline ends. Per the germline V gene, CDR1 is MNHEY and CDR2 is SVGEGT.

The V call is TRBV12-3 or TRBV12-4, the J call TRBJ1-1; D remains ambiguous. Trimming shortened V by 3 bases and J by 6 bases, and 8 bases separated the two germline ends. The CDR3 runs to 12 residues. CDR3 in DNA: TGTGCCAGCAGTTTCGGGGTGGCTGAAGCTTTCTTT. It is translated as CASSFGVAEAFF.

This clonotype came up a few times. This chain links TRBV10-3 with TRBJ2-7; D remains ambiguous. V lost 0 bases and J 3 bases, leaving 9 bases between the germline ends. CDR1 is ENHRY and CDR2 is SYGVKD in the germline V gene. The CDR3 is made up of 14 amino acids. The CDR3, as DNA: TGTGCCATCAGTGAGTCGTCTAGAAACTACGAGCAGTACTTC. Its translation is CAISESSRNYEQYF.

In this sample, this clonotype turned up a few times. V gene TRBV28 combines with J gene TRBJ2-3; possibly TRBD1 for D (5 bases). The ends were cut back, 4 bases at V and 3 bases at J, with 17 bases in the middle. CDR1 is MDHEN and CDR2 is SYDVKM in the germline V gene. This CDR3 contains 16 residues. The CDR3 region is CASSSLGASGTDTQYF. DNA for the CDR3: TGTGCCAGCAGTTCCCTAGGGGCTTCTGGGACAGATACGCAGTATTTT.

The V gene is TRBV6-5, the J gene TRBJ1-1; D call uncertain. CDR3 length: 14 residues. CDR1 MNHEY and CDR2 SVGAGI come from the germline V gene. V was trimmed by 6 bases and J by 3 bases, leaving 14 bases between them. DNA for the CDR3: TGTGCCAGCAGCCGCCCTGCCGGGGACACTGAAGCTTTCTTT. The encoded protein is CASSRPAGDTEAFF.

This clonotype was counted a few times. The chain couples TRBV6-1 to TRBJ2-3, with D unresolved. CDR3 length: 15 residues. V shed 3 bases and J shed 1 base, with 11 bases lying between them. CDR1 is MNHNS and CDR2 is SASEGT in the germline V gene. For the CDR3, the DNA is TGTGCCAGCAGTGAGTCCCAGCTCCGCACAGATACGCAGTATTTT. Protein sequence: CASSESQLRTDTQYF.

V and J are TRBV7-9 and TRBJ2-5; D is possibly TRBD2 (6 bases). V was pared by 0 bases and J by 4 bases, with 15 bases between. This CDR3 has 16 amino acids. Germline V gives CDR1 SEHNR, CDR2 FQNEAQ (reference sequence). The CDR3 here is CASSLAGAGLRETQYF. In DNA form, the CDR3 reads TGTGCCAGCAGCTTAGCTGGGGCGGGACTCCGAGAGACCCAGTACTTC.

This chain uses TRBV12-3 or TRBV12-4 with TRBJ1-5; D ambiguous. CDR3 length: 12 residues. Trimming took 6 bases from V and 3 from J, leaving 6 bases between them. The CDR3 region has the DNA TGTGCCAGCAGCGAATACAATCAGCCCCAGCATTTT. Encoded protein: CASSEYNQPQHF.

The V gene is TRBV20-1, the J gene TRBJ2-2; D uncertain. Germline V gene data show CDR1 as DFQATT and CDR2 as SNEGSKA (reference sequence). Trimming took off 3 bases at V and 7 bases at J, with 24 bases between the two ends. CDR3 size: 17 residues. CDR3 in amino acids: CSASRIPRTGKIGELFF. In nucleotides, the CDR3 is TGCAGTGCTAGTCGGATCCCTAGAACGGGCAAGATCGGGGAGCTGTTTTTT.

J is TRBJ2-5 and V is TRBV27; 7 bases map to TRBD2. The germline V gene encodes CDR1 MNHEY and CDR2 SMNVEV (reference sequence). The CDR3 spans 12 residues. The CDR3 sequence is CDPREARQTQYF. The CDR3 DNA sequence: TGTGACCCCCGGGAGGCCCGACAGACCCAGTACTTC.

The chain is built from TRBV29-1 and TRBJ2-3; a weak D match, TRBD2 (5 bases). V lost 6 bases and J lost 3, with 16 bases in between. CDR1 and CDR2 from the germline V gene are SQVTM and ANQGSEA. This CDR3 spans 14 amino acids. The CDR3 sequence is CSVLLVLGTDTQYF. The CDR3 DNA sequence: TGCAGCGTGCTACTAGTGCTGGGTACAGATACGCAGTATTTT.

The V and J genes are TRBV12-3 or TRBV12-4 and TRBJ1-2; 7 nucleotides agree with TRBD1. CDR3 size: 13 residues. The junction had 10 bases not matched to a gene; V was cut back by 9 bases and J by 6 bases. DNA of the CDR3: TGTGCCAGTAATAACAGGGGATCGAATGGCTACACCTTC. It encodes CASNNRGSNGYTF.

This rearrangement joins TRBV20-1 to TRBJ2-1; D possibly corresponds to TRBD2 (5 bases). Between the trimmed V and J ends, which lost 5 bases and 3 bases, there was a span of 11 bases. This CDR3 spans 13 amino acids. Germline V lookup: CDR1 DFQATT, CDR2 SNEGSKA (reference sequence). The chain's CDR3 is CSASLAGYNEQFF. In DNA, the CDR3 is TGCAGTGCTTCCTTGGCGGGCTACAATGAGCAGTTCTTC.

This chain uses TRBV12-3 or TRBV12-4 with TRBJ2-1; no clear D gene. The length of the CDR3 is 15 residues. The ends were cut back, 8 bases at V and 5 bases at J, with 19 bases in the middle. As DNA, the CDR3 is TGTGCCAGCGCCCCTGGGGTGGGCGGACACAATGAGCAGTTCTTC. It translates to CASAPGVGGHNEQFF.